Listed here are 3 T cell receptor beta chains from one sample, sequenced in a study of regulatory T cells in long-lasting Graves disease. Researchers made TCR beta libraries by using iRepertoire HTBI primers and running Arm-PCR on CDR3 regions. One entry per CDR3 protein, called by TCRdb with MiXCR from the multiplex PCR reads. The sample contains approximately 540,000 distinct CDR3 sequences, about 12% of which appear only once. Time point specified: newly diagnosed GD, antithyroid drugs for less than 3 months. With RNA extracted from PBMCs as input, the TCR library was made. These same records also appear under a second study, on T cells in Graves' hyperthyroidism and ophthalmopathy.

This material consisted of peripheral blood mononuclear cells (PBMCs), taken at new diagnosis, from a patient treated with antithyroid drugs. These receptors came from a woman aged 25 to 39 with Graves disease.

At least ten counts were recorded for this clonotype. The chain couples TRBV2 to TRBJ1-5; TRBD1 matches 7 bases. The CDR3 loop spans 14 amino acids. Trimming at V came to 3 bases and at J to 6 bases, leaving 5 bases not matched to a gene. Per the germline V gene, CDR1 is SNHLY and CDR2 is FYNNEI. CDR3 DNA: TGTGCCAGCAGTGATGACAGGGTGGTTCAGCCCCAGCATTTT. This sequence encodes CASSDDRVVQPQHF.

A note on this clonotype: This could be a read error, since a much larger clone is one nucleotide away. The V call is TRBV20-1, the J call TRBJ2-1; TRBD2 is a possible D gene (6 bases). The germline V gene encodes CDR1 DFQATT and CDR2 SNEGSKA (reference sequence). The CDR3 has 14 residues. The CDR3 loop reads CSARVRLVANEQSF. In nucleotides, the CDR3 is TGCAGTGCTAGAGTTCGACTAGTGGCCAATGAGCAGTCCTTC.

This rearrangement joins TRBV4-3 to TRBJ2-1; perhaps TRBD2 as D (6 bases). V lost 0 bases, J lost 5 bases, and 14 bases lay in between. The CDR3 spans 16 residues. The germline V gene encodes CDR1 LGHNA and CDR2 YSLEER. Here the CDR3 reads CASSQDLAGGNNEQFF. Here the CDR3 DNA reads TGCGCCAGCAGCCAAGATCTAGCTGGCGGGAACAATGAGCAGTTCTTC.